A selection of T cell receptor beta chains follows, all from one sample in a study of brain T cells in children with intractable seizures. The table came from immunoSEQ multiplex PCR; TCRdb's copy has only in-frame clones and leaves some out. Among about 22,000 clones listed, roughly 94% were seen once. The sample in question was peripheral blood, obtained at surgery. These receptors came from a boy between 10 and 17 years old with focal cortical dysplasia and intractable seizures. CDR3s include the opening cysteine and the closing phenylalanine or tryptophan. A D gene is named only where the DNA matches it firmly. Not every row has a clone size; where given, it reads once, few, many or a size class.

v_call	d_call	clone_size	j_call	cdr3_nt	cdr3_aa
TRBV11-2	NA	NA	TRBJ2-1	TGTGCCAGCAGCTTATGGGGCCCAGACAATGAGCAGTTCTTC	CASSLWGPDNEQFF
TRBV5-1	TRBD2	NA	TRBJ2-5	TGCGCCAGCAGCTTGGGCGGGGGGGCGAGAGAGACCCAGTACTTC	CASSLGGGARETQYF
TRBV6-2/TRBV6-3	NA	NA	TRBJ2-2	TGTGCCAGCAGTCAGCAGGGGCGCGCCACCGGGGAGCTGTTTTTT	CASSQQGRATGELFF
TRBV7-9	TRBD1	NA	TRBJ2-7	TGTGCCAGCAGCCTAACACTACCGGGACAGGGTAACTACGAGCAGTACTTC	CASSLTLPGQGNYEQYF
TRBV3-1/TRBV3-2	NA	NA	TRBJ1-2	TGTGCCAGCAGCCCCCGGGACACCAGTCTGACCTTC	CASSPRDTSLTF
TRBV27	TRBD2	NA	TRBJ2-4	TGTGCCAGCAGTCCATTAGCGGGGGGGCTCTCTTTAGCCAAAAACATTCAGTACTTC	CASSPLAGGLSLAKNIQYF
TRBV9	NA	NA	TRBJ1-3	TGTGCCAGCAGCTCACAACAGGGAAACACCATATATTTT	CASSSQQGNTIYF
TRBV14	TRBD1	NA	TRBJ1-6	TGTGCCAGCAGCCAAGGACAGGGGTTAGTTTCACCCCTCCACTTT	CASSQGQGLVSPLHF
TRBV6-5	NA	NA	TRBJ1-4	TGTGCCAGCACTCCGACAGTCCTGATGGATGAAAAACTGTTTTTT	CASTPTVLMDEKLFF
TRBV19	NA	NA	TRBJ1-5	TGTGCCAGTAGTATCACAGGGCTTAGCAATCAGCCCCAGCATTTT	CASSITGLSNQPQHF
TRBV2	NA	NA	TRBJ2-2	TGTGCCAGCAGTGTTATGTCAGAGAAGCCATACGGGGAGCTGTTTTTT	CASSVMSEKPYGELFF
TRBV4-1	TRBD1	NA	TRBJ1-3	TGCGCCAGCAGCCAACCATTCCGGGACAGCGGAAACACCATATATTTT	CASSQPFRDSGNTIYF
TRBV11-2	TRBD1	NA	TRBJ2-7	TGTGCCAGCAGCCAATTGACAGGGGTAAAAGACGAGCAGTACTTC	CASSQLTGVKDEQYF
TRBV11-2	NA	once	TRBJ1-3	TGTGCCAGCAGCTCCCTCCCCTTAAGACAGGCTGATTGGGGAAACACCATATATTTT	CASSSLPLRQADWGNTIYF
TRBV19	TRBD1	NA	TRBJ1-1	TGTGCCAGTAGTATTTCAGGGGGCGCGATTACTGAAGCTTTCTTT	CASSISGGAITEAFF
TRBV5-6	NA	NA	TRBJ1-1	TGTGCCAGCAGCTTGGTCGGCAGCAACACTGAAGCTTTCTTT	CASSLVGSNTEAFF
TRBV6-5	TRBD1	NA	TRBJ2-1	TGTGCCAGCAGTCTTGGGACAGGGGGTAGCGATGAGCAGTTCTTC	CASSLGTGGSDEQFF
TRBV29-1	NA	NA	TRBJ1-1	TGCAGCGTCCCGGGACACCTGAACACTGAAGCTTTCTTT	CSVPGHLNTEAFF
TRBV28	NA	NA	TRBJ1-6	TGTGCCAGCAGTTTACGGGTCAGGGCTGGGATTTCACCCCTCCACTTT	CASSLRVRAGISPLHF
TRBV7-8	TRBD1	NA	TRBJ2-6	TGTGCCAGCAGGCGCATCGGGACAGCCACTTCTGGGGCCAACGTCCTGACTTTC	CASRRIGTATSGANVLTF
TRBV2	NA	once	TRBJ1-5	TGTGCCGAGGGGGGCCCTAGCAATCAGCCCCAGCATTTT	CAEGGPSNQPQHF
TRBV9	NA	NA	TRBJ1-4	TGTGCCAGCAGCGTAGGTCCCAGACTTAATGAAAAACTGTTTTTT	CASSVGPRLNEKLFF
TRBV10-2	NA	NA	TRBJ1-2	TGCGCCAGCAGTGATCTTGTAGGAGCTAACTATGGCTACACCTTC	CASSDLVGANYGYTF
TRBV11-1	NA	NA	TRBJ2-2	TGTGCCAGCAGCCTAGGGCCCGGGGAGGCCCTCAGGGAGCTGTTTTTT	CASSLGPGEALRELFF
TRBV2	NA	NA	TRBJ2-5	TGTGCCAGCCTTTCCGGGGGCAAAGAGACCCAGTACTTC	CASLSGGKETQYF
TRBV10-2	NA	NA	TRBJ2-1	TGCGCCAGCACGCAGGGCAGCTCCTACAATGAGCAGTTCTTC	CASTQGSSYNEQFF
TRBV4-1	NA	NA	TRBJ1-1	TGCGCCAGCAGCTTATCCGGGACGGCCATTTTTGAAGCTTTCTTT	CASSLSGTAIFEAFF
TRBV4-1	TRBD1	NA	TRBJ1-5	TGCGCCAGCAGCCAAGTTGGACAGGGGGTGGGACCCCAGCATTTT	CASSQVGQGVGPQHF
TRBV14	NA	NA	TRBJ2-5	TGTGCCAGCAGCCGACGCCGTCAAGAGACCCAGTACTTC	CASSRRRQETQYF
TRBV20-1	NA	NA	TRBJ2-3	TGCAGTGCTATCTCCTACTATACGCAGTATTTT	CSAISYYTQYF
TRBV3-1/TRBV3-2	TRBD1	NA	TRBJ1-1	TGTGCCAGCAACCATCTTCTGACAGGGGAGATCACTGAAGCTTTCTTT	CASNHLLTGEITEAFF
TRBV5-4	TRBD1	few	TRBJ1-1	TGTGCCAGCAGCTTGTATCCAGGGGGGATAAGGGAGAACACTGAAGCTTTCTTT	CASSLYPGGIRENTEAFF
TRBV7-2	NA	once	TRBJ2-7	TGTGCCAGCAGCTTAGCGGGGGCGAGCTCCTACGAGCAGTACTTC	CASSLAGASSYEQYF
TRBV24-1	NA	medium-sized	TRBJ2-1	TGTGCCACCAGTGATGTCCCGGGACATTTGCAGTTCTTC	CATSDVPGHLQFF
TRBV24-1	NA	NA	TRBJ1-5	TGTGCCACCAGTAGAGTTAGCAATCAGCCCCAGCATTTT	CATSRVSNQPQHF
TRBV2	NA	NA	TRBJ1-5	TGTGCCAGCAGGACTACAGGTTATAGCAATCAGCCCCAGCATTTT	CASRTTGYSNQPQHF
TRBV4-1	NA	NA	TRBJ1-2	TGCGCCAGCAGTCCAGACAGGAGCAATGGCTACACCTTC	CASSPDRSNGYTF
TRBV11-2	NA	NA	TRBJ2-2	TGTGCCAGTGCCCAGGGGATCGGGGAGCTGTTTTTT	CASAQGIGELFF
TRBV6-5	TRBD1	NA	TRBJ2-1	TGTGCCAGCAGCCATCCGGGACAGGGTTACAATGAGCAGTTCTTC	CASSHPGQGYNEQFF
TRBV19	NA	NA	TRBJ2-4	TGTGCCAGTAGTATGAGGGGGGCCAAAAACATTCAGTACTTC	CASSMRGAKNIQYF
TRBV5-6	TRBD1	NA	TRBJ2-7	TGTGCCAGCAGCTCGATCGTCGGGACAGGACTGTACTTC	CASSSIVGTGLYF
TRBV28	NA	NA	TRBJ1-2	TGTGCCAGCAGTCCCCAGGGGAGGAGGGTTTATGGCTACACCTTC	CASSPQGRRVYGYTF
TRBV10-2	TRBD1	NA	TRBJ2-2	TGCGCCACGGGACAGGGGGTCACCGGGGAGCTGTTTTTT	CATGQGVTGELFF
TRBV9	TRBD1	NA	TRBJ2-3	TGTGCCAGCAGCGGGGGGACAGGGGGTGCAGATACGCAGTATTTT	CASSGGTGGADTQYF
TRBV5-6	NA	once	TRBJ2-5	TGTGCCAGCAGCAGCGACAGTACGGAAGAGACCCAGTACTTC	CASSSDSTEETQYF
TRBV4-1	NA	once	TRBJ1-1	TGCGCCAGCAGCCAAGTCTCAGGGGCAAACACTGAAGCTTTCTTT	CASSQVSGANTEAFF
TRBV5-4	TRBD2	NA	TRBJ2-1	TGTGCCAGCAGCTTCCTAGCGGGGGGGCCGGCCCAGTCCTACAATGAGCAGTTCTTC	CASSFLAGGPAQSYNEQFF
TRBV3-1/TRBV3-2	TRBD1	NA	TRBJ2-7	TGTGCCAGCAGCCAAGATGGGACAGGGGGTTTCGGCGAGCAGTACTTC	CASSQDGTGGFGEQYF